This entry lists 31 T cell receptor beta chains sequenced from one sample in a study of cytomegalovirus exposure and HLA in healthy donors. It was with 60 Vbeta and 13 Jbeta primers that the PCR ran. Sequenced by immunoSEQ multiplex PCR; TCRdb stores in-frame clones only, minus some. The sample yields just over 150,000 clones, around four fifths seen once. The sequenced sample was PBMCs. These receptors originate from a man younger than 30 in good health and CMV-seronegative.

V gene TRBV9 combines with J gene TRBJ2-3; 8 positions match TRBD2. This CDR3 contains 16 residues. V dropped 4 bases and J dropped 3; count of bases not matched to a gene: 10. In germline, CDR1 is SGDLS, CDR2 YYNGEE. The chain's CDR3 is CASSPVAGGMTDTQYF. The CDR3 nucleotides read TGTGCCAGCAGCCCAGTGGCGGGGGGCATGACAGATACGCAGTATTTT. The variable domain in full, with the rest retrieved from reference TRBV9 and TRBJ2-3, is DSGVTQTPKHLITATGQRVTLRCSPRSGDLSVYWYQQSLDQGLQFLIQYYNGEERAKGNILERFSAQQFPDLHSELNLSSLELGDSALYFCASSPVAGGMTDTQYFGPGTRLTVL.

This clone has a handful of counts. The chain links TRBV9 to TRBJ2-7; 8 nucleotides agree with TRBD2. This CDR3 contains 18 residues. The germline V gene has CDR1 SGDLS and CDR2 YYNGEE. The ends lost 0 bases at V and 2 bases at J; junction bases unmatched: 13. CDR3 nucleotides: TGTGCCAGCAGCGTAGATCCCGGGGGGGGCTTCTCTCCCTACGAGCAGTACTTC. Translated, it gives CASSVDPGGGFSPYEQYF.

This rearrangement joins TRBV18 to TRBJ2-3, with D possibly TRBD1 on 5 matching bases. Trimming cost V 5 bases and J 2 bases, with 8 bases left between them. This CDR3 comprises 13 residues. Germline CDR1 reads KGHSH; CDR2 reads LQKENI. As DNA, the CDR3 is TGTGCCAGCTCAACGGACACCACAGATACGCAGTATTTT. Residues: CASSTDTTDTQYF.

This clone was detected once. This chain joins TRBV5-1 and TRBJ2-2; 9 positions match TRBD1. The germline CDR1 and CDR2 sequences are SGHRS and YFSETQ. The junction had 2 bases not matched to a gene; V was cut back by 0 bases and J by 5 bases. The CDR3 contains 15 residues. CDR3 amino acids: CASSLEDRGTGELFF. DNA of the CDR3: TGCGCCAGCAGCTTGGAGGACAGGGGTACCGGGGAGCTGTTTTTT.

This clone came up once. The chain employs TRBV30 and TRBJ1-1, with TRBD1 identical over 7 bases. The CDR3 spans 12 residues. Germline loops: CDR1 GTSNPN, CDR2 SVGIG (reference sequence). The V segment lost 5 bases and the J segment 2 bases; nucleotides outside the gene matches: 2. In nucleotides, the CDR3 is TGTGCCTGGGGGGACAGCAACACTGAAGCTTTCTTT. Its protein is CAWGDSNTEAFF.

This chain connects TRBV6-4 to TRBJ2-3; 9 bases map to TRBD2. The ends lost 0 bases at V and 4 bases at J; junction bases unmatched: 2. This CDR3 region has 15 residues. Looked up from germline, CDR1 is MRHNA and CDR2 is SNTAGT. CDR3 residues: CASSDSRGGADTQYF. The DNA of the CDR3 is TGTGCCAGCAGTGACTCGCGGGGGGGCGCAGATACGCAGTATTTT.

This clone was seen once. The genes are TRBV11-3 and TRBJ2-7; 8 nucleotides match TRBD2. This CDR3 contains 15 residues. Unmatched junction bases numbered 7, after V lost 1 base and J lost 5 bases. The germline V gene has CDR1 SGHNT and CDR2 YENEEA. The DNA of the CDR3 is TGTGCCAGCAGCTTAGGTGGCGGGAGGATCAACGAGCAGTACTTC. Encoded protein: CASSLGGGRINEQYF.

This clone has a single count. This rearrangement joins TRBV27 to TRBJ1-2; tentatively, D is TRBD1 (5 bases). Germline CDR1 and CDR2: MNHEY and SMNVEV (reference sequence). Trimming left V 5 bases short and J 3 bases short, with 16 bases between. The CDR3 is 15 amino acids. CDR3 nucleotide sequence: TGTGCCAGCAGTAGTTTGGGGCTAGGGGACTATGGCTACACCTTC. This translates into CASSSLGLGDYGYTF.

As concerns this clone: Other DNA sequences in this specimen translate into the identical CDR3. The chain couples TRBV27 to TRBJ1-1; D unclear. V lost 6 bases to trimming and J lost 2 bases, with 10 bases between them. The CDR3 is 13 residues long. CDR1 MNHEY and CDR2 SMNVEV come from the germline V gene (reference sequence). The CDR3 DNA reads TGTGCCAGCAGCCCGCGAGTAAACACTGAAGCTTTCTTT. The encoded protein is CASSPRVNTEAFF.

CDR3 region: CASSLAPRGEGGAAYF. As DNA, the CDR3 is TGTGCCAGCAGCTTAGCCCCCCGCGGCGAAGGGGGCGCCGCGTATTTT. The chain recombines TRBV7-8 with TRBJ2-3; 7 positions match TRBD1. The J segment lost 14 bases and the V segment lost 0 bases, leaving 17 bases of the junction unmatched. Germline V gene data show CDR1 as SGHVS and CDR2 as FQNEAQ. The CDR3 is made up of 16 amino acids.

The gene calls are TRBV11-2 and TRBJ2-3, with 9 bases aligning to TRBD2. The trim removed 2 bases at V and 2 bases at J, leaving 8 bases unmatched. Germline V gene lookup returns CDR1 SGHAT and CDR2 FQNNGV. This CDR3 has 17 residues. CDR3 region: CASSLRTAGGLTDTQYF. The DNA of the CDR3 is TGTGCCAGCAGCTTAAGAACAGCGGGAGGCCTCACAGATACGCAGTATTTT. The entire variable domain, with the rest obtained from reference TRBV11-2 and TRBJ2-3, is as follows: EAGVAQSPRYKIIEKRQSVAFWCNPISGHATLYWYQQILGQGPKLLIQFQNNGVVDDSQLPKDRFSAERLKGVDSTLKIQPAKLEDSAVYLCASSLRTAGGLTDTQYFGPGTRLTVL.

The rearrangement joins TRBV5-4 to TRBJ1-3; D may be TRBD1 (6 bases). The CDR3 is 17 residues long. Trimming removed 4 bases from V and 4 bases from J, with 21 bases in between. Per germline, CDR1 SGHNT and CDR2 YYREEE (reference sequence). CDR3 DNA sequence: TGTGCCAGCAGCCCCGGGACACGCAACGCATGGGGAAACACCATATATTTT. Translation gives CASSPGTRNAWGNTIYF.

The chain employs TRBV28 and TRBJ1-2; D is ambiguous. Germline CDR1 MDHEN, CDR2 SYDVKM. This CDR3 is built from 13 residues. Trimming shortened V by 7 bases and J by 8 bases, and 17 bases separated the two germline ends. CDR3: CASNFRSRGGYTF. Written as DNA, the CDR3 is TGTGCCAGCAATTTTAGGTCGCGAGGCGGCTACACCTTC.

The chain is built from TRBV7-2 and TRBJ2-7; D perhaps matches TRBD1 (7 bases). V was shortened by 3 bases and J by 3 bases, with 15 bases between the two germline ends. Germline V gene data show CDR1 as SGHTA and CDR2 as FQGNSA. This CDR3 region has 15 residues. CDR3 sequence (DNA): TGTGCCAGCAGCTTGCGGGACAGTAGATTCTACGAGCAGTACTTC. Protein: CASSLRDSRFYEQYF.

The V and J genes are TRBV6-5 and TRBJ1-1; weak D call: TRBD1 (5 bases). Looked up from germline, CDR1 is MNHEY and CDR2 is SVGAGI. Trimming left V 2 bases short and J 1 base short, with 8 bases between. This CDR3 has 14 residues. In DNA form, the CDR3 reads TGTGCCAGCAGTTACAAGGGGTGGAACACTGAAGCTTTCTTT. Its protein is CASSYKGWNTEAFF.

Points on this clone: At one end the junction does not follow the germline gene, possibly because of a read error. The J gene is TRBJ2-1, the V gene TRBV7-9, with 8 bases identical to TRBD1. Germline-derived CDR1 and CDR2 are SEHNR and FQNEAQ (reference sequence). The CDR3 is made up of 16 amino acids. CDR3 residues: CSSRLSTGDSYNEQFF. CDR3 DNA: TGTTCCAGCAGATTATCGACAGGGGATTCCTACAATGAGCAGTTCTTC.

This chain connects TRBV2 to TRBJ2-4; maybe TRBD1 (6 bases). Germline CDR1 is SNHLY and CDR2 is FYNNEI. The CDR3 is made up of 16 amino acids. V gave up 1 base and J gave up 1 base, with 11 bases separating them. As DNA, the CDR3 is TGTGCCAGCAGTGAAGGCAGGGGTGATGCCAAAAACATTCAGTACTTC. This codes for CASSEGRGDAKNIQYF.

This chain links TRBV11-1 with TRBJ2-3; a weak D match, TRBD2 (6 bases). V lost 4 bases and J 8 bases, leaving 10 bases between the germline ends. Germline V lookup: CDR1 SGHAT, CDR2 FQDESV (reference sequence). The CDR3 length is 12 residues. The CDR3, as DNA: TGTGCCAGCAGCTCCGGGAGTGGTACGCAGTATTTT. Its protein product is CASSSGSGTQYF.

V and J are TRBV27 and TRBJ1-5; no clear D. This CDR3 spans 14 amino acids. Germline values: CDR1 MNHEY, CDR2 SMNVEV (reference sequence). V dropped 8 bases and J dropped 0 bases, with 11 bases sitting between them. The chain's CDR3 is CASGPVDSNQPQHF. CDR3 bases: TGTGCCAGCGGTCCAGTTGATAGCAATCAGCCCCAGCATTTT.

This chain uses TRBV11-1 with TRBJ2-7, with TRBD1 as a possible D gene (6 bases). The CDR3 sequence is 16 residues long. Looked up from germline, CDR1 is SGHAT and CDR2 is FQDESV (reference sequence). Trimming stripped 5 bases from V and 2 bases from J, with 19 bases between. The DNA of the CDR3 is TGTGCCAGCAGCACACAGGGCTTGGGTAGGCCCTACGAGCAGTACTTC. It encodes CASSTQGLGRPYEQYF.

This clone occurred a few times. The CDR3 loop is CASSDSRGSGSDTQYF. The CDR3 DNA is TGTGCCAGCAGTGACTCTCGCGGGAGCGGGTCAGATACGCAGTATTTT. The rearrangement links TRBV6-4 to TRBJ2-3; TRBD2 matches 7 bases. This CDR3 comprises 16 residues. Losses at the gene ends were 0 bases for V and 4 bases for J; bases not matched to a gene: 7. Germline assignment: CDR1 MRHNA and CDR2 SNTAGT.

The chain links TRBV6-1 to TRBJ2-5, with D maybe TRBD1 (6 bases). Trimming stripped 3 bases from V and 3 bases from J, with 14 bases between. This CDR3 contains 15 residues. Germline CDR1 reads MNHNS; CDR2 reads SASEGT. CDR3 protein: CASSDWPGVKETQYF. CDR3 in DNA: TGTGCCAGCAGTGATTGGCCAGGGGTGAAAGAGACCCAGTACTTC.

The rearrangement links TRBV7-2 to TRBJ2-5, with D maybe TRBD2 (5 bases). The germline V and J ends were trimmed by 4 bases and 1 base, with 10 bases remaining between them. The CDR3 is made up of 14 amino acids. Germline V gene sequence: CDR1 SGHTA, CDR2 FQGNSA. The CDR3 sequence: CASSSTRGQETQYF. The CDR3 DNA follows: TGTGCCAGCAGCTCGACCCGGGGCCAAGAGACCCAGTACTTC.

The chain carries TRBV27 and TRBJ2-7; D might be TRBD2 (7 bases). The CDR3 has 14 residues. The V end was cut by 7 bases, the J end by 6 bases, with 19 bases between. CDR1 MNHEY and CDR2 SMNVEV come from the germline V gene (reference sequence). The DNA for the CDR3 is TGTGCCAGCATCGAAGGGGGGGCCCGGGGCGAGCAGTACTTC. It yields the protein CASIEGGARGEQYF.

This clone has a single count. This chain joins TRBV7-2 and TRBJ1-1, with 7 nucleotides matching TRBD1. The germline V gene encodes CDR1 SGHTA and CDR2 FQGNSA. The V segment lost 5 bases and the J segment 4 bases; nucleotides outside the gene matches: 7. The CDR3 runs to 14 residues. The CDR3, as DNA: TGTGCCAGCAGCACCAGACAGGGCAGCACTGAAGCTTTCTTT. Protein sequence: CASSTRQGSTEAFF.

The chain uses TRBV5-4 and TRBJ2-5, with 7 bases fitting TRBD1. The J call is doubtful: the DNA matches TRBJ2-7 better. This CDR3 contains 14 residues. Germline V gives CDR1 SGHNT, CDR2 YYREEE (reference sequence). CDR3 in DNA: TGTGCCAGCAGCTCTGGGGACAGTTCCTACGAGCAGTACTTC. Translating it yields CASSSGDSSYEQYF.

The chain uses TRBV28 and TRBJ1-5; D may be TRBD1 (6 bases). Germline V gene sequence: CDR1 MDHEN, CDR2 SYDVKM. V dropped 7 bases and J dropped 0 bases, with 13 bases sitting between them. The CDR3 covers 15 residues. The CDR3 sequence is CASTPLGGSNQPQHF. Written as DNA, the CDR3 is TGTGCCAGCACCCCCCTAGGGGGTAGCAATCAGCCCCAGCATTTT.

This chain uses TRBV9 with TRBJ1-1, with a possible D match to TRBD1 (5 bases). V shed 4 bases and J shed 5 bases, with 15 bases lying between them. This CDR3 comprises 14 residues. Germline lookup yields CDR1 SGDLS and CDR2 YYNGEE. CDR3 in DNA: TGTGCCAGCAGCCCCCGTGTGGGGGGTACTGAAGCTTTCTTT. Protein product: CASSPRVGGTEAFF.

The chain links TRBV18 to TRBJ1-4; 7 nucleotides line up with TRBD1. The CDR3 contains 15 residues. Losses at the gene ends were 3 bases for V and 3 bases for J; bases not matched to a gene: 4. The germline gives CDR1 KGHSH, CDR2 LQKENI. The CDR3 reads CASSPYTGANEKLFF. The CDR3 DNA reads TGTGCCAGCTCACCTTACACAGGGGCTAATGAAAAACTGTTTTTT. The full variable domain, completed using reference TRBV18 and TRBJ1-4, is NAGVMQNPRHLVRRRGQEARLRCSPMKGHSHVYWYRQLPEEGLKFMVYLQKENIIDESGMPKERFSAEFPKEGPSILRIQQVVRGDSAAYFCASSPYTGANEKLFFGSGTQLSVL.

The chain joins TRBV28 to TRBJ2-2; 8 bases align to TRBD2. In germline, CDR1 is MDHEN, CDR2 SYDVKM. The CDR3 sequence is 19 residues long. The V segment lost 2 bases and the J segment 4 bases; nucleotides outside the gene matches: 15. CDR3 region: CASSLEYGRGGLGTGELFF. The CDR3 region has the DNA TGTGCCAGCAGTTTAGAGTACGGACGGGGGGGCCTAGGCACCGGGGAGCTGTTTTTT.

The chain employs TRBV9 and TRBJ1-4, with TRBD1 matching over 10 bases. CDR1 SGDLS and CDR2 YYNGEE come from the germline V gene. The V gene end was trimmed by 4 bases and the J gene end by 5 bases; junction bases not matched to a gene: 11. The CDR3 contains 17 residues. The CDR3 DNA is TGTGCCAGCAGCCCCCGGGACAGGGGCGGTAAGAATGAAAAACTGTTTTTT. The encoded protein is CASSPRDRGGKNEKLFF.